The text below deals with one T cell receptor (beta chain). TCRdb's table, derived via immunoSEQ multiplex PCR, lists solely in-frame clones and lacks some. The sample includes a few hundred thousand clones, under 85% of them seen just once. Germline V lookup: CDR1 SGHRS, CDR2 YFSETQ. V was clipped by 0 bases and J by 5 bases; unmatched bases: 11. This CDR3 has 17 residues. The sample belongs to a study of blood T cell repertoires in COVID-19. The chain employs TRBV5-1 and TRBJ2-7, with TRBD2 identical over 10 bases. The receptor's source is a human donor with COVID-19, enrolled during active disease. The donor label of this sample is uncertain. What was sequenced was peripheral blood. Here the CDR3 reads CASSLVSSGSGRNEQYF. DNA for the CDR3: TGCGCCAGCAGCTTGGTCTCTAGCGGGAGTGGGCGGAACGAGCAGTACTTC. The full variable domain, its missing parts supplied by reference TRBV5-1 and TRBJ2-7, is KAGVTQTPRYLIKTRGQQVTLSCSPISGHRSVSWYQQTPGQGLQFLFEYFSETQRNKGNFPGRFSGRQFSNSRSEMNVSTLELGDSALYLCASSLVSSGSGRNEQYFGPGTRLTVT.